Reported below is one TCR beta chain. This clonotype has only one observation. Which antigen it targets is not known. Per-base quality was not reported, and no clone a single base away is much larger than it. A lone read offers only weak evidence. The library was prepared using 5' RACE. Instrument used: Illumina HiSeq 2500. The second PCR ran for roughly 7 to 11 cycles and used a J-beta primer mix along with a sample-barcoded 5' primer. A unique molecular identifier was introduced onto each TCR beta cDNA molecule by a template-switch 5' adaptor carrying 12 random nucleotides. At least 3 million CDR3-containing paired-end reads were obtained from each sample. First-strand cDNA synthesis was performed from all RNA using the Mint cDNA synthesis kit, with priming by a TRBC-specific oligonucleotide. All cDNA was treated with uracil-DNA glycosylase and then went through a first 18-cycle PCR with the universal primers M1SS and BC2_uni_R. As for the authors' bioinformatics: For normalization, 1 million high-quality reads were randomly selected from each sample, with every read carrying a distinct molecular identifier. Instead of being binned into consensus sequences, reads with shared molecular identifiers were discarded. MiTCR, with a Q25 quality threshold and the strictest error-elimination algorithm, was used for CDR3 identification, clonotype clustering and error correction. Lower-bound total TCR beta diversity was estimated with a nonparametric unseen species model using Euler transformation. The raw public reads went through TCRdb reprocessing: fastp at Q25, MiXCR clone calling, in-frame beta chains kept. Under each unique CDR3 protein, matching rows form one entry showing the most common genes and DNA. It is TCRdb's table, rather than the study itself, that gives the V and J calls and clone size. In all, the sample holds around 790,000 distinct CDR3 sequences, and around 45% of those were seen once. About a fifth of the sample goes to the ten largest clones.

Systemically healthy Caucasian individuals from Russia, around 39 in total and aged about 6 to 95 years, were included as donors. About 9.1 milliliters of peripheral blood were collected from each donor into EDTA-treated Vacutainer tubes. Ficoll-Paque density-gradient centrifugation was used to isolate PBMCs, with at least 7 million per sample. Trizol reagent was used to extract total RNA from the PBMCs, yielding at least 6 micrograms per sample. For every donor, an aliquot of PBMCs went through flow cytometry to measure the percentages of naive CD45RAhigh/CD27high T cells. This entry belongs to a study of blood T cells in healthy people across ages (dated by TCRdb to about 2015). Describing the broader study: Template switching captured roughly one uniquely barcoded TCR beta cDNA molecule per two T cells in model experiments. Age-related changes in TCR beta repertoire diversity were measured in the study by deep sequencing normalized with unique cDNA molecular identifiers. Donors were grouped into four age groups: young (average 16 years), middle-aged (around 39), aged (roughly 67) and long-lived (approximately 78). To avoid experimental bias, donors of different ages were spread randomly across the sequencing lanes. The study analyzed two additional independent replicas of 1 million unique cDNA reads from the same blood draw for two donors, one aged 18 to 29 and one aged 80 or older. Study-wide conclusions, independent of this receptor: The long-lived group showed more naive CD4+ T cells, fewer expanded clones and increased TCR diversity than the aged group, suggesting age selection. A strong correlation was found between observed TCR beta diversity and the percentage of naive T cells measured by flow cytometry. Total diversity estimates from one million sequenced T cells were considered lower bounds and underestimates. Bulk unsorted PBMC profiling prevented conclusive comparison of naive and antigen-experienced compartments. Because the CMV infection status of the donors was unknown, age-related changes in expanded clonotypes may potentially have been confounded. Observed TCR beta diversity per million T cells fell roughly linearly with age, and a significant reduction was already apparent by age approximately 41.

This sequence originates from a man aged 55 to 70 in good health. Sample: blood.

CDR3 protein: CASRDRVRGQETQYF. The nucleotide sequence reads TGTGCCAGCAGGGACAGGGTTAGGGGACAAGAGACCCAGTACTTC. The V and J genes are TRBV11-2 and TRBJ2-5; the central 8 bases match TRBD1. Trimming takes 6 bases off V and 2 bases off J; junction bases not matched to a gene: 8. The CDR3 runs 15 amino acids, cysteine and phenylalanine included. Left in the record is the CDR3 DNA by itself, 45 bases read in frame from the first base. The germline V gene yields SGHAT for CDR1 and FQNNGV for CDR2.